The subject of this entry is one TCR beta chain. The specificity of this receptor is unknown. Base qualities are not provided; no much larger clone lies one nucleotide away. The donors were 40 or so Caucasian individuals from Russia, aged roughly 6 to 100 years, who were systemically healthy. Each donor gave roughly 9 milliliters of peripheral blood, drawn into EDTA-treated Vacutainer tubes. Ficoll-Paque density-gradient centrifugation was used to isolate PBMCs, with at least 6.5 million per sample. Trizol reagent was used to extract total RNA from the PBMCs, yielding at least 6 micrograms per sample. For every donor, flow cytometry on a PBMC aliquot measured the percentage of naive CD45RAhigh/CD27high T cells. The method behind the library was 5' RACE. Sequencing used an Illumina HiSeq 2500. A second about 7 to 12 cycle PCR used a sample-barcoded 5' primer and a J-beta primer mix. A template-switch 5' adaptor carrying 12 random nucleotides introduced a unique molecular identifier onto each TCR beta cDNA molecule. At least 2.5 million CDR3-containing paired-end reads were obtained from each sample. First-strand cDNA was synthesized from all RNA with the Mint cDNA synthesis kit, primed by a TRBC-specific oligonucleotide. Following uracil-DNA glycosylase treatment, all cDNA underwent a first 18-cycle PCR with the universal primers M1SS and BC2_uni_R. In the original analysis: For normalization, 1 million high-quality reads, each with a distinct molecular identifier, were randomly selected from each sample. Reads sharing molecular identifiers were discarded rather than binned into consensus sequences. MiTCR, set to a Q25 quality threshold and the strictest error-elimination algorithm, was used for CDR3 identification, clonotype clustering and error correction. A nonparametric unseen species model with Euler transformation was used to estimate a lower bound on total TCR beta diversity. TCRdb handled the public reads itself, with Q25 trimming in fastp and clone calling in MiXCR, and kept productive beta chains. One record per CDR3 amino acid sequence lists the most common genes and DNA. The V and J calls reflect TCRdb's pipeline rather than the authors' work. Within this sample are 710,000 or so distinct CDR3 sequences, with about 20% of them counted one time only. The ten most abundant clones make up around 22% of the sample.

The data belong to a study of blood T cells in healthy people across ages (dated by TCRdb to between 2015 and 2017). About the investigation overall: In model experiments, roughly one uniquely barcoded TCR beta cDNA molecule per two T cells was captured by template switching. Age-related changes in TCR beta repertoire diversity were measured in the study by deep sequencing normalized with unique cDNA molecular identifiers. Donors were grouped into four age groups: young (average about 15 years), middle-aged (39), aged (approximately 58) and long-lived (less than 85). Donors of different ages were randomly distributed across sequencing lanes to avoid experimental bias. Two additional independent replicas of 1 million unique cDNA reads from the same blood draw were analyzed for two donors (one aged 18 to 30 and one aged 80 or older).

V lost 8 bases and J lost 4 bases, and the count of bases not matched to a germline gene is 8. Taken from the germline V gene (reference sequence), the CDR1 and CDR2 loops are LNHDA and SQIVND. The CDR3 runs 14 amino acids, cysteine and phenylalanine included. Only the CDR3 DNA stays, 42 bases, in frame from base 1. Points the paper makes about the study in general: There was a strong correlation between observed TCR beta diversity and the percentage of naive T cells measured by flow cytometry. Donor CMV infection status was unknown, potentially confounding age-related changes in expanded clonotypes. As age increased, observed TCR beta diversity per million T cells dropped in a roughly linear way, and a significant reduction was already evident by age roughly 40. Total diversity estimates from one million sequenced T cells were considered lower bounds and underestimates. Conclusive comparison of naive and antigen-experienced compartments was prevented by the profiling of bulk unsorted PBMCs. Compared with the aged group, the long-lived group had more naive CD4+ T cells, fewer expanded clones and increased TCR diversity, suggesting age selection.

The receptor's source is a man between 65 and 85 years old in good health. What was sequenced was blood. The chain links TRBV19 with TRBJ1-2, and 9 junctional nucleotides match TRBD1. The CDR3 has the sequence CASGATGGGYGYTF. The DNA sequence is TGTGCCAGTGGAGCGACAGGGGGGGGCTATGGCTACACCTTC.